This is a list of T cell receptor beta chains from one sample in a study of PD-1 blockade in classical Hodgkin lymphoma. Clones were sequenced by immunoSEQ multiplex PCR, and TCRdb holds only the in-frame ones, with some missing. Of around 17,000 clones listed, 65% to 85% are singletons. The sequences come from CD4+ T cells from blood, collected before the fourth cycle of nivolumab. The receptors were gathered from a human donor with classical Hodgkin lymphoma. Both conserved end residues are part of each CDR3. The D gene is left open where the match is weak.

j_call | v_call | d_call | cdr3_aa
TRBJ1-2 | TRBV19 | TRBD1 | CASSPTGESNYGYTF
TRBJ2-1 | TRBV29-1 | TRBD1 | CSAGQGGYNEQFF
TRBJ1-5 | TRBV6-5 | - | CASRLALNQPQHF
TRBJ2-1 | TRBV6-6 | - | CASSFREGRNEQFF
TRBJ2-1 | TRBV15 | TRBD2 | CATSRDSLAGEDEQFF
TRBJ2-3 | TRBV18 | - | CASSPQGTSTDTQYF
TRBJ1-1 | TRBV6-6 | - | CASTPGDRRNTEAFF
TRBJ2-1 | TRBV28 | - | CASSFLVSEQFF
TRBJ2-1 | TRBV28 | TRBD2 | CASSSGTTYNEQFF
TRBJ2-3 | TRBV10-1 | - | CASQLGSTDTQYF
TRBJ2-5 | TRBV6-1 | TRBD1 | CASSDWTGTGQETQYF
TRBJ1-2 | TRBV5-1 | - | CASSLGNYGYTF
TRBJ1-4 | TRBV6-1 | - | CASSLMATNEKLFF
TRBJ2-5 | TRBV27 | - | CASKSGRETQYF
TRBJ1-1 | TRBV27 | TRBD1 | CASSLRTGVNTEAFF
TRBJ2-6 | TRBV5-1 | - | CASSFPGGPGANVLTF
TRBJ2-7 | TRBV11-3 | TRBD2 | CASSSGAGGSSYEQYF
TRBJ2-2 | TRBV12-5 | - | CASGPNTGELFF
TRBJ2-7 | TRBV4-1 | TRBD2 | CASRGVSGRFGEQYF
TRBJ1-3 | TRBV11-2 | - | CASSSSLGNTIYF
TRBJ1-4 | TRBV4-1 | - | CASSQSRDPSNEKLFF
TRBJ1-1 | TRBV18 | - | CASSRPGRSDTEAFF
TRBJ2-1 | TRBV14 | TRBD2 | CASSQGGSGRWVSYEQFF
TRBJ1-2 | TRBV19 | - | CASSIQGKVGYTF
TRBJ2-6 | TRBV5-4 | - | CASSPQLGTSSGANVLTF
TRBJ2-3 | TRBV6-6 | TRBD1 | CASTPRTGATDTQYF
TRBJ1-2 | TRBV23-1 | TRBD1 | CASSQTLGTGCGGPRGYTF
TRBJ2-7 | TRBV9 | TRBD1 | CASSGGQASSYEQYF
TRBJ2-7 | TRBV7-2 | TRBD1 | CASSARRTGSHEQYF
TRBJ2-7 | TRBV11-3 | - | CASSLGRTVGEQYF
TRBJ1-2 | TRBV7-9 | TRBD1 | CASSLTQGANGYTF
TRBJ2-1 | TRBV7-9 | TRBD2 | CASSFSLAGDSEQFF